This is a list of T cell receptor beta chains from one sample in a study of shared clonotypes between healthy human individuals. The data were produced by immunoSEQ multiplex PCR, yet TCRdb's version contains in-frame clones alone and is incomplete. The sample shows about 1 million clones, around three quarters of them seen only once. The material sequenced was memory CD4+ T cells from PBMCs. Receptor source: a man aged 18-30 years in good health. Some clones in this sample may be carry-over from other donors' samples. Both conserved end residues are part of each CDR3. The D gene is left open where the match is weak. Clone size is given for some rows only: seen once, a few or many times, or a class if the clone is expanded.

D gene,clone size,J gene,V gene,CDR3 protein,CDR3 DNA
.,.,TRBJ1-1,TRBV18,CASSQGGGLMNTEAFF,TGTGCCAGCTCCCAGGGCGGGGGCTTAATGAACACTGAAGCTTTCTTT
TRBD1,.,TRBJ1-1,TRBV18,CASSPPDRDLGTEAFF,TGTGCCAGCTCACCACCGGACAGGGATCTGGGCACTGAAGCTTTCTTT
.,.,TRBJ2-5,TRBV5-1,CASALGEPRETQYF,TGCGCCAGCGCCCTAGGAGAACCCAGGGAGACCCAGTACTTC
TRBD1,.,TRBJ2-1,TRBV10-3,CATTRDRGLDEQFF,TGTGCCACAACGCGGGACAGGGGTTTGGATGAGCAGTTCTTC
.,.,TRBJ2-3,TRBV4-1,CASSRQGTSRTDTQYF,TGCGCCAGCAGCCGACAGGGGACTAGTAGAACAGATACGCAGTATTTT
TRBD2,.,TRBJ2-3,TRBV7-3,CASSSNSGSGIDTQYF,TGTGCCAGCAGCTCTAATAGCGGGAGCGGTATAGATACGCAGTATTTT
.,many,TRBJ1-2,TRBV20-1,CSASPRTYTF,TGCAGTGCTAGCCCGAGGACCTACACCTTC
.,once,TRBJ1-4,TRBV5-8,CASSLEILATNEKLFF,TGTGCCAGCAGCTTGGAAATCCTCGCAACTAATGAAAAACTGTTTTTT
.,.,TRBJ1-3,TRBV7-9,CASSEQGLSSGNTIYF,TGTGCCAGCAGCGAACAGGGTTTAAGCTCTGGAAACACCATATATTTT
.,.,TRBJ1-3,TRBV18,CASSPRNIGNTIYF,TGTGCCAGCTCACCTCGAAACATCGGAAACACCATATATTTT
.,.,TRBJ1-1,TRBV10-3,CAISEASSEAFF,TGTGCCATCAGTGAGGCGAGTAGTGAAGCTTTCTTT
.,.,TRBJ1-5,TRBV6-5,CASTKRVGSNQPQHF,TGTGCCAGCACCAAAAGGGTGGGGAGCAATCAGCCCCAGCATTTT
.,few,TRBJ1-4,TRBV2,CASSDRGQSNEKLFF,TGTGCCAGCAGTGACCGAGGACAGTCGAATGAAAAACTGTTTTTT
TRBD1,.,TRBJ2-7,TRBV7-9,CASSLGQGADEQYF,TGTGCCAGCAGCTTAGGCCAGGGGGCAGACGAGCAGTACTTC
TRBD1,.,TRBJ1-1,TRBV29-1,CSVVAQGAWTEAFF,TGCAGCGTTGTAGCTCAGGGGGCTTGGACCGAAGCTTTCTTT
.,.,TRBJ1-1,TRBV6-1,CASSVRRNTEAFF,TGTGCCAGCAGTGTCCGGAGGAACACTGAAGCTTTCTTT
TRBD1,.,TRBJ2-7,TRBV11-2,CASSSRDRGNEQYF,TGTGCCAGCAGCTCCCGGGACAGGGGGAACGAGCAGTACTTC
.,.,TRBJ1-1,TRBV10-2,CASSDNSVFF,TGCGCCAGCAGCGACAATAGTGTCTTCTTT
TRBD1,.,TRBJ1-2,TRBV7-2,CASSLGQPPWNGYTF,TGTGCCAGCAGCTTGGGACAGCCTCCCTGGAATGGCTACACCTTC
TRBD1,few,TRBJ2-2,TRBV7-2,CASSLVQPGTGQNTGELFF,TGTGCCAGCAGCTTAGTGCAACCAGGGACAGGACAGAACACCGGGGAGCTGTTTTTT
.,.,TRBJ2-3,TRBV5-6,CASSARPGTDTQYF,TGTGCCAGCAGTGCGCGCCCCGGCACAGATACGCAGTATTTT
.,.,TRBJ2-5,TRBV11-3,CASSLSRGAGTQYF,TGTGCCAGCAGCCTGTCCCGGGGGGCGGGGACCCAGTACTTC
TRBD2,.,TRBJ2-1,TRBV4-1,CASSQVESRGRPGNEQFF,TGCGCCAGCAGCCAAGTTGAGTCCCGCGGGAGGCCTGGAAATGAGCAGTTCTTC
.,.,TRBJ2-7,TRBV19,CASSIRRGYEQYF,TGTGCCAGTAGTATAAGGCGGGGCTACGAGCAGTACTTC
.,.,TRBJ1-2,TRBV23-1,CASSAGPPGYTF,TGCGCCAGCAGTGCCGGGCCCCCAGGCTACACCTTC
.,.,TRBJ1-2,TRBV30,CAWSVFYEGGYTF,TGTGCCTGGAGTGTGTTTTACGAAGGTGGCTACACCTTC
TRBD2,.,TRBJ2-7,TRBV18,CASSPTTSGSYEQYF,TGTGCCAGCTCACCGACAACTAGCGGGAGTTACGAGCAGTACTTC
.,.,TRBJ2-7,TRBV4-2,CASSQERQGPYEQYF,TGTGCCAGCAGCCAAGAGAGGCAGGGTCCCTACGAGCAGTACTTC
.,.,TRBJ2-3,TRBV18,CASSSKQGAADTQYF,TGTGCCAGCTCATCCAAACAGGGTGCGGCAGATACGCAGTATTTT
TRBD1,.,TRBJ2-7,TRBV5-1,CASSRTGEEDEQYF,TGCGCCAGCAGCCGGACAGGGGAAGAAGACGAGCAGTACTTC
.,.,TRBJ2-3,TRBV15,CATGGGTQGPDTQYF,TGTGCCACCGGAGGGGGCACACAGGGACCAGATACGCAGTATTTT
.,.,TRBJ2-3,TRBV4-1,CASSQVGYTQYF,TGCGCCAGCAGCCAAGTGGGGTATACGCAGTATTTT
.,.,TRBJ1-4,TRBV2,CASTATNEKLFF,TGTGCCAGCACTGCAACTAATGAAAAACTGTTTTTT
.,few,TRBJ2-5,TRBV5-1,CASSLGQIETQYF,TGCGCCAGCAGCTTGGGTCAGATAGAGACCCAGTACTTC
.,once,TRBJ2-2,TRBV15,CATSLGRETGELFF,TGTGCCACCAGTCTAGGACGGGAGACCGGGGAGCTGTTTTTT
TRBD1,.,TRBJ1-1,TRBV6-5,CASSWGQSTEAFF,TGTGCCAGCAGCTGGGGACAGTCCACTGAAGCTTTCTTT
.,.,TRBJ1-1,TRBV6-1,CASSVSGNTEAFF,TGTGCCAGCAGTGTCTCGGGGAACACTGAAGCTTTCTTT
.,.,TRBJ2-1,TRBV7-9,CASSLGTTSREQFF,TGTGCCAGCAGCTTAGGGACTACGAGCCGTGAGCAGTTCTTC
TRBD1,many,TRBJ1-4,TRBV28,CASKGGGGADEKLFF,TGTGCCAGCAAGGGAGGAGGGGGCGCGGATGAAAAACTGTTTTTT
.,.,TRBJ2-1,TRBV27,CARDLIWGTRQPYNEQFF,TGTGCCAGAGACCTCATTTGGGGGACCCGCCAGCCCTACAATGAGCAGTTCTTC
.,.,TRBJ2-1,TRBV14,CASSQARLANEQFF,TGTGCCAGCAGCCAAGCGCGACTCGCCAATGAGCAGTTCTTC
TRBD1,few,TRBJ1-1,TRBV10-3,CAISERTGGTEAFF,TGTGCCATCAGTGAGAGGACAGGGGGCACTGAAGCTTTCTTT
.,.,TRBJ1-5,TRBV5-8,CASSLGARFNQPQHF,TGTGCCAGCAGCTTAGGGGCGCGTTTTAATCAGCCCCAGCATTTT